Sequencing of this T cell receptor beta chain was carried out in a study of T cells after yellow fever vaccination. Study-wide points: The appearance of a small share of clonotypes in both CD4 and CD8 compartments was observed. Post-booster repertoires again held most primary-vaccination clones (roughly 96% CD4, roughly 88% CD8).

Researchers made TCR cDNA using 5'RACE template switching, and this step added a universal primer site and UMIs. TCRdb recomputed calls from the 5' RACE reads with MiXCR, one row per CDR3 protein. The repertoire includes 300,000 or so distinct CDR3 sequences, 10% to 15% of them detected once, and roughly 0.5% sits in the top ten. About this clonotype itself: The antigen remains unidentified.

V was pared by 4 bases and J by 5 bases, with 11 bases between. The CDR3 extends over 13 amino acids. The germline CDR1 and CDR2 sequences are KGHSH and LQKENI. The rearrangement uses TRBV18 and TRBJ2-5; D call uncertain. The receptor was isolated from a young man who received the YFV17D yellow fever vaccine. This specimen was CD4+ T cells sorted from PBMCs, taken 45 days after the yellow fever booster vaccination. CDR3 loop: CASSRDIRETQYF. The CDR3 DNA follows: TGTGCCAGCTCACGCGACATTCGGGAGACCCAGTACTTC.